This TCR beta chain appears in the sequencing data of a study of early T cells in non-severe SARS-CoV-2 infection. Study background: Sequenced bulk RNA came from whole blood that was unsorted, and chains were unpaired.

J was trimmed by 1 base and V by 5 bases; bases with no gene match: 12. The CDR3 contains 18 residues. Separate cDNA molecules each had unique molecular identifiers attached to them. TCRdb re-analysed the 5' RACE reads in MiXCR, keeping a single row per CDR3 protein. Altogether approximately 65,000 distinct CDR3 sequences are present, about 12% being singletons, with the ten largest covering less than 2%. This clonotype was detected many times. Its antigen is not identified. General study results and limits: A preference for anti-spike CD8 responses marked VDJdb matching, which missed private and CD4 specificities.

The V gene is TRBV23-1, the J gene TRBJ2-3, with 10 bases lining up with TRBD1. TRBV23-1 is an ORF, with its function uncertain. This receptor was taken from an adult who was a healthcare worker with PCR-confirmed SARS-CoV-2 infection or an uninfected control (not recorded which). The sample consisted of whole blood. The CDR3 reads CASSCVAGQGRGTDTQYF. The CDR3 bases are TGCGCCAGCAGTTGTGTTGCGGGACAGGGGCGCGGCACAGATACGCAGTATTTT.